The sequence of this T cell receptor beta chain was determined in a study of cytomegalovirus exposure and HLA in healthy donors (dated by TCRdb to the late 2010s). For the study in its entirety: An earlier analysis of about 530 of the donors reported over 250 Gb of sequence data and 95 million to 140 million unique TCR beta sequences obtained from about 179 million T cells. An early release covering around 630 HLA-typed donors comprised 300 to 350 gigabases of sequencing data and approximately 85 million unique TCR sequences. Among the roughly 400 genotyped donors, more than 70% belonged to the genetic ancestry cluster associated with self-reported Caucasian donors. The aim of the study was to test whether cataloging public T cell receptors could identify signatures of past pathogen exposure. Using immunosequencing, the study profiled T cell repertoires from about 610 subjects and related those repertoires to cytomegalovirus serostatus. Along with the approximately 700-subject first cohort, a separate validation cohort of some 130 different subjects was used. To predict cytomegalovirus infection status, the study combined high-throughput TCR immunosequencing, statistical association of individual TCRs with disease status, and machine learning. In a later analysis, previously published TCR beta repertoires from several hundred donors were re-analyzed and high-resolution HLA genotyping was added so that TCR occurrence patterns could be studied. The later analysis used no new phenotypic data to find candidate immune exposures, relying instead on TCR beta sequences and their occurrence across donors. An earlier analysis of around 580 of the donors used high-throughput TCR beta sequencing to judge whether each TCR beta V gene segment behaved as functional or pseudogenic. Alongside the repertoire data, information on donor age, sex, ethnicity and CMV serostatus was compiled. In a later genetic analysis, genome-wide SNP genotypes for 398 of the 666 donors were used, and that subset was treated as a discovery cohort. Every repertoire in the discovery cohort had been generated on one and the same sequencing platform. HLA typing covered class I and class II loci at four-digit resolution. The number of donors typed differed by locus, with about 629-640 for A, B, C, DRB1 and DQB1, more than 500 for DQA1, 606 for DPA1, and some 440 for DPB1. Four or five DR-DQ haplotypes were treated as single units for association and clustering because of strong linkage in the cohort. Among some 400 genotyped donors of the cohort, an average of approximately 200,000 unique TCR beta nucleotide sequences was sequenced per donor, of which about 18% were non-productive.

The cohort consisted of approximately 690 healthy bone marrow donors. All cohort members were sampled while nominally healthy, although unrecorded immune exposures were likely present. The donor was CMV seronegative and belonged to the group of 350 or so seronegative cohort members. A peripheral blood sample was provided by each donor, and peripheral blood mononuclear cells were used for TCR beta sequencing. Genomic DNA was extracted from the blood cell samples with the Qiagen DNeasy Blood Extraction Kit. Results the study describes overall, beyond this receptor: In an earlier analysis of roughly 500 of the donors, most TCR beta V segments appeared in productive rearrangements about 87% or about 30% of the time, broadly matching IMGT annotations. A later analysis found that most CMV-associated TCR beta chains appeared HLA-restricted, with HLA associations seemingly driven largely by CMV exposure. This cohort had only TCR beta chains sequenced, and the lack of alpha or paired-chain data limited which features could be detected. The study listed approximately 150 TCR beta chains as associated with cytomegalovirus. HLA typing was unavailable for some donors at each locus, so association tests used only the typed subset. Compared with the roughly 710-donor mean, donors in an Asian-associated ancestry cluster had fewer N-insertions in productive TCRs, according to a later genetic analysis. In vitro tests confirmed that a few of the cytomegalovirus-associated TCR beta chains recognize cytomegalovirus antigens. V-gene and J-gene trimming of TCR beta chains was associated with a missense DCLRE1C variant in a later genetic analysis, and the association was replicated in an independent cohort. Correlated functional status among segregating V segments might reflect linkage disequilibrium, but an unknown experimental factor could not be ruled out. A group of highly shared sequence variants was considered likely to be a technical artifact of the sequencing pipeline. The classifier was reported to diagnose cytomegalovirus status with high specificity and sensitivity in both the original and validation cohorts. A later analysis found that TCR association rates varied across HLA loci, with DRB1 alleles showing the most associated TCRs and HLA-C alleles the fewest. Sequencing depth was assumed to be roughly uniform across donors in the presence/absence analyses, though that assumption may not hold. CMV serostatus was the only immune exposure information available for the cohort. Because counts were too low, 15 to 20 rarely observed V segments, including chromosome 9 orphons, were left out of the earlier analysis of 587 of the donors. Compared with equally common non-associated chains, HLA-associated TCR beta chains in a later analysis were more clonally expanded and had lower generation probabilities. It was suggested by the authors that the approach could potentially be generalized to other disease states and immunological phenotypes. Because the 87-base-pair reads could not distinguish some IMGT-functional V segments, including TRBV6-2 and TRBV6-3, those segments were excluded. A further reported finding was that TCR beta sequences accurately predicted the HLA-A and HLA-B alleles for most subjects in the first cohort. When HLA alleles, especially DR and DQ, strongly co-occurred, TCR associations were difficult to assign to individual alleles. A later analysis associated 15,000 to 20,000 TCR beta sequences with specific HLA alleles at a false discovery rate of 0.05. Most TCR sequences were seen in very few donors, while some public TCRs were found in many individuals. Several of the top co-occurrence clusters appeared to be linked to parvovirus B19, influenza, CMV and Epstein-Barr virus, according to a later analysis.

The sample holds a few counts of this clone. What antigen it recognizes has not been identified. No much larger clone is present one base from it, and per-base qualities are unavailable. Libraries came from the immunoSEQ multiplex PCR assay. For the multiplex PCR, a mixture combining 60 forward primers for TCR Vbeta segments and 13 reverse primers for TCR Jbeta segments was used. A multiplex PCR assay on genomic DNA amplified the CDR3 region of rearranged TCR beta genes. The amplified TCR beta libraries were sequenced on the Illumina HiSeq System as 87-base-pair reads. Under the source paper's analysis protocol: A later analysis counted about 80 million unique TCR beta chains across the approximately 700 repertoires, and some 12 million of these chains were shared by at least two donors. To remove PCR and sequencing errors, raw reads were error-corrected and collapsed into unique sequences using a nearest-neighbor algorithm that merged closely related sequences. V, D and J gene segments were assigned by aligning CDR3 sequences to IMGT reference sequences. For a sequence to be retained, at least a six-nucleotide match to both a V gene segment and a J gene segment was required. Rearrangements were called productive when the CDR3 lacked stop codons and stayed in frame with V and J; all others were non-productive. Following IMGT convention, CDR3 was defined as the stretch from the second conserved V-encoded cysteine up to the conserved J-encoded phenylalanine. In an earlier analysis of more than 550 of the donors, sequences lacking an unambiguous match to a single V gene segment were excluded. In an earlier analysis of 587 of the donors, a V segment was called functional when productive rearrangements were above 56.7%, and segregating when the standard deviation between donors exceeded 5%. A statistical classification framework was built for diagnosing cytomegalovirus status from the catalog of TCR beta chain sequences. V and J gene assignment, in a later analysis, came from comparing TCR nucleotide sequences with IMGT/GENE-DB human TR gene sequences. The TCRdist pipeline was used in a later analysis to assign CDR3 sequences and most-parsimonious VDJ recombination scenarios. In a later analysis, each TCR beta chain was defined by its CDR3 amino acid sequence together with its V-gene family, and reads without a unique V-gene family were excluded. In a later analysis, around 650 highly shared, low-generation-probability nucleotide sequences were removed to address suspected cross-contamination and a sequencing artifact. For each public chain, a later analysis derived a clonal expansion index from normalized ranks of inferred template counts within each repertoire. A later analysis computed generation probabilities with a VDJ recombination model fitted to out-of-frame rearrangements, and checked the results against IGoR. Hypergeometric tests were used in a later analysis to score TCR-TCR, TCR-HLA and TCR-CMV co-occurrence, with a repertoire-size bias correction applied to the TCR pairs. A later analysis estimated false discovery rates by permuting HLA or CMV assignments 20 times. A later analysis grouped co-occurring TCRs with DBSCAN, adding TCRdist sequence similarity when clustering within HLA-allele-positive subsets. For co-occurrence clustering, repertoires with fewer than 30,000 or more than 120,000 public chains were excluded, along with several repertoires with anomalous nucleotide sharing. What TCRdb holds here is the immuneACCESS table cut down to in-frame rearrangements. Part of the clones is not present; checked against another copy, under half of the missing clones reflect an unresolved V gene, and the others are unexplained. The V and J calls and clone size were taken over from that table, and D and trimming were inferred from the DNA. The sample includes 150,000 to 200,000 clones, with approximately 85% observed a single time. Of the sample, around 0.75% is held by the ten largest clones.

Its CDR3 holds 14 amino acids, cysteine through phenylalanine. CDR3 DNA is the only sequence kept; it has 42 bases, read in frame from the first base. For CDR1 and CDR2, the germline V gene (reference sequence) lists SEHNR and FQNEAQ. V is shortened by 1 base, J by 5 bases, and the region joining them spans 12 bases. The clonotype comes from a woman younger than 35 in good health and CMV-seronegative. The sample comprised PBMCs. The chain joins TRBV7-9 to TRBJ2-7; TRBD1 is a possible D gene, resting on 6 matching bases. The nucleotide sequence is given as TGTGCCAGCAGCTTAGAACAGGGCGCCAACGAGCAGTACTTC. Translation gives CASSLEQGANEQYF.